This entry features one T cell receptor (beta chain) sequence. This entry comes from a study of blood T cell repertoires in COVID-19. Study as a whole: Sample material is recorded as cDNA or gDNA derived from T cells, B-cell-depleted T cells, or PBMCs.

Enrollment of patients from Seattle took place during active infection, with longitudinal follow-up. Data came from immunoSEQ multiplex PCR; TCRdb stores just in-frame clones and leaves some out. The sample comprises 100,000 to 150,000 clones, roughly 74% of which are singletons, and 6% rests with the top ten. Material for sequencing was peripheral blood. This clonotype originated in an elderly man with COVID-19, enrolled during active disease.

CDR3 in amino acids: CASNSPGIKSERRSRADSNQPQHF. For the CDR3, the DNA is TGCGCCAGCAATTCCCCCGGGATAAAAAGTGAGAGGCGTTCCCGAGCCGATAGCAATCAGCCCCAGCATTTT. The J gene is TRBJ1-5, the V gene TRBV5-1, with D hard to call. Germline loops: CDR1 SGHRS, CDR2 YFSETQ. The CDR3 has 24 amino acids. Trimming cost V 6 bases and J 0 bases, with 40 bases left between them.